The 26 T cell receptor beta chains below were found in one sample sequenced in a study of cytomegalovirus exposure and HLA in healthy donors. The PCR employed 60 Vbeta primers together with 13 Jbeta primers. Sequencing was performed with immunoSEQ multiplex PCR; in TCRdb, only in-frame clones are kept and a portion is missing. The data hold around 200,000 clones, with around 77% observed a single time. Material: PBMCs. These receptors all come from a woman between 18 and 29 years old in good health and CMV-seronegative.

This chain links TRBV5-4 with TRBJ2-1; 13 nucleotides match TRBD2. This CDR3 has 19 residues. Germline CDR1 reads SGHNT; CDR2 reads YYREEE (reference sequence). Unmatched junction bases numbered 18, after V lost 3 bases and J lost 9 bases. The CDR3 sequence is CASSSPTSGGMSWTFEQFF. In nucleotides, the CDR3 is TGTGCCAGCAGCTCCCCGACTAGCGGGGGGATGTCTTGGACCTTTGAGCAGTTCTTC.

The rearrangement joins TRBV4-3 to TRBJ1-2; no firm D call. Looked up from germline, CDR1 is LGHNA and CDR2 is YSLEER. The CDR3 spans 15 residues. Trimming shortened V by 0 bases and J by 6 bases, and 14 bases separated the two germline ends. The CDR3 sequence: CASSQDHPTPHGYTF. The DNA for the CDR3 is TGCGCCAGCAGCCAAGATCACCCGACACCTCATGGCTACACCTTC.

This rearrangement joins TRBV10-3 to TRBJ2-1; TRBD2 matches 11 bases. CDR1 ENHRY and CDR2 SYGVKD come from the germline V gene. The trim removed 5 bases at V and 4 bases at J, leaving 4 bases unmatched. This CDR3 is 15 amino acids long. The CDR3 region is CAISPSSGRYNEQFF. In DNA form, the CDR3 reads TGTGCCATCAGTCCATCTAGCGGGAGGTACAATGAGCAGTTCTTC.

The rearrangement uses TRBV4-1 and TRBJ2-7; 7 bases match TRBD1. V lost 6 bases, J lost 5 bases, and 10 bases stayed unmatched. CDR1 and CDR2 (germline): MGHRA, YSYEKL. This CDR3 has 14 amino acids. CDR3 coding DNA: TGCGCCAGCAGACTTTTCACAGGGGTCGACGAGCAGTACTTC. Protein product: CASRLFTGVDEQYF.

The chain employs TRBV9 and TRBJ2-6; possible D gene TRBD1, 6 bases. Per the germline V gene, CDR1 is SGDLS and CDR2 is YYNGEE. V dropped 4 bases and J dropped 2 bases, with 22 bases sitting between them. The CDR3 is made up of 19 amino acids. CDR3 amino acids: CASSSPQGHGLAGANVLTF. The CDR3 DNA sequence: TGTGCCAGCAGCTCTCCCCAGGGACATGGACTTGCTGGGGCCAACGTCCTGACTTTC.

The rearrangement uses TRBV6-4 and TRBJ1-1, with D perhaps matching TRBD1 (6 bases). Per the germline V gene, CDR1 is MRHNA and CDR2 is SNTAGT. Trimming shortened V by 6 bases and J by 4 bases, and 15 bases separated the two germline ends. The CDR3 has 14 residues. This CDR3 is CASRLGGAGTEAFF. For the CDR3, the DNA is TGTGCCAGCAGGCTCGGGGGGGCTGGCACTGAAGCTTTCTTT.

The rearrangement links TRBV7-2 to TRBJ2-3, with 7 bases matching TRBD2. The germline V gene encodes CDR1 SGHTA and CDR2 FQGNSA. The CDR3 contains 13 residues. The junction had 1 base not matched to a gene; V was cut back by 6 bases and J by 1 base. CDR3 nucleotide sequence: TGTGCCAGCAGGGGAGGGGGCACAGATACGCAGTATTTT. Amino acids: CASRGGGTDTQYF.

The sample holds a few counts of this clone. The J gene is TRBJ1-5, the V gene TRBV25-1, with 7 nucleotides matching TRBD1. This CDR3 spans 13 amino acids. Germline CDR1 MGHDK, CDR2 SYGVNS. The V gene end was trimmed by 6 bases and the J gene end by 3 bases; junction bases not matched to a gene: 2. CDR3 sequence (DNA): TGTGCCAGCAGGGGACAGAACAATCAGCCCCAGCATTTT. Its protein is CASRGQNNQPQHF.

The chain employs TRBV2 and TRBJ1-6; unclear D gene. Per the germline V gene, CDR1 is SNHLY and CDR2 is FYNNEI. CDR3 length: 14 residues. The V gene lost 6 bases and the J gene lost 8 bases, with 14 bases spanning the gap. In DNA, the CDR3 is TGTGCCAGCAGGAAGACCTCGGCGGATTCACCCCTCCACTTT. Protein: CASRKTSADSPLHF.

This clone was seen repeatedly, ten times or more. V is TRBV6-5 and J is TRBJ2-7; D is perhaps TRBD2 (6 bases). This CDR3 comprises 14 residues. From germline, CDR1 is MNHEY and CDR2 SVGAGI. Trimming took 0 bases from V and 1 from J, leaving 7 bases between them. CDR3 sequence (DNA): TGTGCCAGCAGTTACTCGCGGGAATCCTACGAGCAGTACTTC. As protein: CASSYSRESYEQYF.

The V gene is TRBV11-2, the J gene TRBJ2-7; D perhaps matches TRBD1 (5 bases). The CDR3 runs to 17 residues. V dropped 4 bases and J dropped 2 bases, with 21 bases sitting between them. The germline gives CDR1 SGHAT, CDR2 FQNNGV. This CDR3 reads CASSSSPTAIKAYEQYF. The CDR3 nucleotides read TGTGCCAGCAGCTCGTCCCCGACAGCGATAAAAGCCTACGAGCAGTACTTC.

Only a few counts were recorded for this clone. The chain has TRBV9 and TRBJ2-1; 12 nucleotides agree with TRBD2. V gave up 3 bases and J gave up 9 bases; unmatched junction bases: 7. This CDR3 is built from 15 residues. The germline CDR1 and CDR2 sequences are SGDLS and YYNGEE. CDR3 sequence (DNA): TGTGCCAGCAGCGCTAGCGGGAGGGCCCTCAGTGAGCAGTTCTTC. It is translated as CASSASGRALSEQFF.

There are a few counts of this clone. This chain joins TRBV23-1 and TRBJ2-7; tentatively, D is TRBD2 (6 bases). TRBV23-1 is placed among ORFs of uncertain function. This CDR3 comprises 14 residues. V gave up 3 bases and J gave up 2 bases, with 11 bases separating them. The CDR3 is CASSHGRQPYEQYF. The CDR3 nucleotides are TGCGCCAGCAGTCATGGGAGGCAGCCCTACGAGCAGTACTTC.

The genes are TRBV15 and TRBJ1-1; possibly TRBD1 for D (5 bases). Germline CDR1 and CDR2: LNHNV and YYDKDF (reference sequence). The CDR3 consists of 14 residues. The ends were cut back, 1 base at V and 8 bases at J, with 14 bases in the middle. The CDR3 loop is CATSRGTTGGEAFF. The DNA of the CDR3 is TGTGCCACCAGCAGAGGGACAACAGGAGGGGAAGCTTTCTTT.

V gene TRBV6-5 combines with J gene TRBJ2-7, with D tentatively TRBD2 (6 bases). The CDR3 sequence is 15 residues long. V was shortened by 3 bases and J by 4 bases, with 16 bases between the two germline ends. Germline CDR1 and CDR2: MNHEY and SVGAGI. CDR3 region: CASSYSPGLHYEQYF. DNA of the CDR3: TGTGCCAGCAGTTATTCCCCGGGACTCCATTACGAGCAGTACTTC.

The rearrangement uses TRBV5-6 and TRBJ2-7, with D possibly matching TRBD1 (6 bases). This CDR3 contains 14 residues. The V end was cut by 3 bases, the J end by 2 bases, with 12 bases between. Looked up from germline, CDR1 is SGHDT and CDR2 is YYEEEE. Here the CDR3 reads CASSSGTTPYEQYF. CDR3 DNA sequence: TGTGCCAGCAGCTCGGGGACAACTCCCTACGAGCAGTACTTC.

The chain carries TRBV11-2 and TRBJ2-1; 7 positions match TRBD2. Germline loops: CDR1 SGHAT, CDR2 FQNNGV. The CDR3 is 14 residues long. V lost 2 bases to trimming and J lost 7 bases; unmatched junction nucleotides: 5. CDR3 region: CASSLRTRINEQFF. The CDR3 nucleotides are TGTGCCAGCAGCTTAAGGACTAGAATTAATGAGCAGTTCTTC.

The J gene is TRBJ2-2, the V gene TRBV10-1; D is ambiguous. With 0 bases removed from V and 1 base from J, the gap between germline ends came to 6 bases. CDR1 and CDR2 from the germline V gene are WNHNN and SYGVQD (reference sequence). The CDR3 consists of 15 residues. CDR3 loop: CASSESRQNTGELFF. The CDR3 DNA follows: TGCGCCAGCAGTGAGTCGAGGCAGAACACCGGGGAGCTGTTTTTT.

The chain employs TRBV9 and TRBJ1-2; possible D gene TRBD1, 6 bases. The CDR3 spans 13 residues. Between the trimmed V and J ends, which lost 4 bases and 6 bases, there was a span of 13 bases. Germline CDR1 and CDR2: SGDLS and YYNGEE. CDR3 DNA sequence: TGTGCCAGCAGCTCAGGGGTTTGGGATGGCTACACCTTC. Protein sequence: CASSSGVWDGYTF.

This chain joins TRBV19 and TRBJ1-5; the D is unclear. Germline V gives CDR1 LNHDA, CDR2 SQIVND (reference sequence). V dropped 3 bases and J dropped 0 bases, with 12 bases sitting between them. The CDR3 length is 16 residues. The CDR3 bases are TGTGCCAGTAGTATTGCGGTGGTTGATAGCAATCAGCCCCAGCATTTT. It specifies CASSIAVVDSNQPQHF.

The rearrangement links TRBV25-1 to TRBJ1-5; D is perhaps TRBD1 (5 bases). CDR3 length equals 15 residues. Trimming shortened V by 9 bases and J by 1 base, and 16 bases separated the two germline ends. From germline, CDR1 is MGHDK and CDR2 SYGVNS. Written as DNA, the CDR3 is TGTGCCAGAAAGAAACAGAGGACAAGCAATCAGCCCCAGCATTTT. Residues: CARKKQRTSNQPQHF.

This sequence joins TRBV29-1 and TRBJ2-5, with D perhaps TRBD1 (6 bases). TRBJ2-7 explains the end of the DNA better; the J call may be wrong. Per germline, CDR1 SQVTM and CDR2 ANQGSEA. CDR3 length: 14 residues. The chain's CDR3 is CSVAAQGSSYEQYF. CDR3 coding DNA: TGCAGCGTCGCCGCTCAGGGGTCCTCCTACGAGCAGTACTTC.

J is TRBJ2-1 and V is TRBV28; 8 bases align to TRBD2. Germline-derived CDR1 and CDR2 are MDHEN and SYDVKM. The CDR3 sequence is 19 residues long. V shed 1 base, J shed 8 bases, and the junction held 19 bases outside the gene matches. This chain's CDR3 is CASSLFYSIQREMSDEQFF. In nucleotides, the CDR3 is TGTGCCAGCAGTTTATTTTATTCGATCCAGCGGGAGATGAGCGATGAGCAGTTCTTC.

This clone showed up just a few times. The V gene is TRBV9, the J gene TRBJ2-3; tentative D call: TRBD1 (9 bases). The germline gives CDR1 SGDLS, CDR2 YYNGEE. V lost 3 bases, J lost 2 bases, and 25 bases lay in between. This CDR3 is built from 19 residues. The CDR3 bases are TGTGCCAGCAGCGATCCCCACCTTAGCGGGACAGGGTTCACAGATACGCAGTATTTT. It translates to CASSDPHLSGTGFTDTQYF. The full variable domain, its missing parts supplied by reference TRBV9 and TRBJ2-3, is DSGVTQTPKHLITATGQRVTLRCSPRSGDLSVYWYQQSLDQGLQFLIQYYNGEERAKGNILERFSAQQFPDLHSELNLSSLELGDSALYFCASSDPHLSGTGFTDTQYFGPGTRLTVL.

The V and J genes are TRBV7-8 and TRBJ2-1; 9 bases line up with TRBD2. After removal of 6 bases from V and 4 bases from J, the junction contained 10 bases not matched to a gene. The CDR3 extends over 16 amino acids. Germline-derived CDR1 and CDR2 are SGHVS and FQNEAQ. The DNA for the CDR3 is TGTGCCAGCAGGCGAGAAGCGGGAGGTGGGTACAATGAGCAGTTCTTC. Encoded protein: CASRREAGGGYNEQFF.

The chain recombines TRBV7-9 with TRBJ2-7; TRBD2 matches 7 bases. The CDR3 has 16 amino acids. Trimming took 4 bases from V and 3 from J; bases not matched to a gene: 12. Germline values: CDR1 SEHNR, CDR2 FQNEAQ (reference sequence). CDR3 sequence (DNA): TGTGCCAGCAGCTCCTCCCTCAGCGGGGTATACTACGAGCAGTACTTC. Translating gives CASSSSLSGVYYEQYF.